This TCR beta chain was profiled in a study of OX40 agonist ivuxolimab in advanced cancers. Background for the entire study: Ivuxolimab, which targeted the costimulatory receptor OX40 (CD134), was an agonistic, fully human IgG2 monoclonal antibody. Intravenous ivuxolimab was administered to patients every 2 weeks at six dose levels: 0.01, 0.1, 0.3, 1.5, 3 and 10 mg/kg. Of the 50 to 55 dose-escalation patients, hepatocellular carcinoma was present in about 20, melanoma in some 15, renal cell carcinoma in 9 and head and neck cancer in 9. In the dose-escalation cohort, about four fifths of patients were male, and the mean age was roughly 56 years with a range of about 20 to 79. Prior anti-PD-1, anti-PD-L1 or anti-CTLA-4 therapy was permitted, and approximately 40% of dose-escalation patients had received checkpoint inhibitors. Partial responses occurred in three dose-escalation patients, of whom one had hepatocellular carcinoma and two had cutaneous melanoma. The purpose of peripheral TCRbeta sequencing was to test whether ivuxolimab changed TCR sequence diversity and led to clonal T-cell expansion. The monotherapy dose-escalation portion (N of about 52 patients) of the phase I ivuxolimab trial is reported in the paper. The paper as a whole reports these results and caveats: Antigen specificity was not determined for the clonally expanded peripheral T cells. At doses of 0.1 to 3.0 mg/kg, clonal expansion of both CD4+ and CD8+ T cells in blood was seen between baseline and week 6. In the 0.1-3.0 mg/kg groups, partial responders had among the lowest normalized peripheral clonal expansion, particularly in CD8+ T cells. On average, CD8+ T cells showed more expanded clones than CD4+ T cells after ivuxolimab. Low levels of normalized T-cell clonal expansion were also seen in some patients who did not respond.

Details on this clone: No cognate antigen has been identified for it. No much larger clonotype is one base removed from it; base qualities were not supplied.

For sequencing of the TCRbeta CDR3 region, genomic DNA was extracted from the sorted cells. The immunoSEQ Assay was used for sequencing of TCRbeta CDR3 regions. Imported from immuneACCESS, the table was reduced by TCRdb to in-frame sequences with V and J called. These copies leave out some clones; in studies compared against another copy, an unresolved V gene accounts for under half, and the cause of the remainder is not known. For this sample the table gives about 61,000 clones, of which around 86% were detected only once. The top ten hold approximately 1.2% of the sample. The trial excluded patients who had a history of autoimmune disease or were on systemic immunosuppression. Peripheral blood for TCR sequencing was drawn from every dose cohort at baseline, at cycle 4 day 1 and at cycle 7 day 1. Samples were obtained from an open-label, multicenter, first-in-human phase I dose-escalation trial of ivuxolimab. Adults with locally advanced or metastatic head and neck squamous cell, hepatocellular, melanoma or renal cell carcinoma were enrolled in the trial. Before TCR sequencing, CD4+ T cells and CD8+ T cells were sorted from peripheral blood as separate populations.

Spanning cysteine to phenylalanine, the CDR3 consists of 15 amino acids. Just CDR3 DNA is preserved here, 45 bases in frame from base 1. Trimming takes 0 bases from V and 4 bases from J, and the germline ends sit 12 bases apart. As encoded in the germline V gene, CDR1 is MGHRA while CDR2 is YSYEKL. Here the sequenced sample was CD4+ or CD8+ T cells sorted from blood, taken in a trial of the OX40 agonist ivuxolimab. The sequence is built from TRBV4-1 and TRBJ1-2; TRBD1 is perhaps the D gene, given 5 matching bases. The receptor's source is an adult with an advanced solid tumor such as melanoma, head and neck, liver or kidney cancer. The CDR3: CASSQDSQGLYGYTF. The nucleotide sequence reads TGCGCCAGCAGCCAAGATAGCCAGGGCCTCTATGGCTACACCTTC.